The 26 T cell receptor beta chains below were found in one sample sequenced in a study of T cell responses to AZD1222 COVID-19 vaccine (dated by TCRdb to the early 2020s). The library came from the immunoSEQ multiplex PCR assay. Not all clones reach the TCRdb copy of this immuneACCESS table, which keeps in-frame sequences only. Checked studies attribute under half of the gap to unresolved V genes and leave the rest unexplained. The sample profile shows about 69,000 clones; approximately 87% of them were found once. 25% of the sample goes to the ten largest clones. The time point label corresponds to: about 28 days (+/-7) after the second vaccine dose. This material consisted of peripheral blood, taken 28 days after the second AZD1222 dose. These TCRs come from an adult who received the AZD1222 COVID-19 vaccine.

This clone occurred many times. The rearrangement links TRBV11-1 to TRBJ1-1, with no clear D. CDR1 is SGHAT, CDR2 FQDESV, per germline (reference sequence). The CDR3 spans 13 residues. Trimming left V 2 bases short and J 2 bases short, with 6 bases between. The CDR3 sequence is CASSLQLNTEAFF. Written as DNA, the CDR3 is TGTGCCAGCAGCTTACAACTCAACACTGAAGCTTTCTTT. Combining the CDR3 with reference TRBV11-1 and TRBJ1-1 gives the whole variable domain EAEVAQSPRYKITEKSQAVAFWCDPISGHATLYWYRQILGQGPELLVQFQDESVVDDSQLPKDRFSAERLKGVDSTLKIQPAELGDSAMYLCASSLQLNTEAFFGQGTRLTVV.

This clone was observed a few times. The rearrangement links TRBV5-4 to TRBJ2-2, with D uncertain. CDR1 SGHNT and CDR2 YYREEE come from the germline V gene (reference sequence). The ends were cut back, 2 bases at V and 2 bases at J, with 7 bases in the middle. The CDR3 contains 14 residues. The CDR3 DNA reads as TGTGCCAGCAGCTTTAGCCATAACACCGGGGAGCTGTTTTTT. It yields the protein CASSFSHNTGELFF.

V is TRBV6-5 and J is TRBJ1-5; 8 nucleotides line up with TRBD1. The CDR3 covers 14 residues. V was clipped by 7 bases and J by 6 bases; unmatched bases: 8. The germline V gene encodes CDR1 MNHEY and CDR2 SVGAGI. DNA for the CDR3: TGTGCCAGCACCACAGGGGGTAGAGGTCAGCCCCAGCATTTT. This encodes CASTTGGRGQPQHF.

This clone has more than one count but fewer than ten. This chain connects TRBV5-1 to TRBJ2-3, with D unresolved. With 1 base removed from V and 2 bases from J, the gap between germline ends came to 8 bases. The CDR3 totals 14 residues. Germline-derived CDR1 and CDR2 are SGHRS and YFSETQ. CDR3 in amino acids: CASSLTQYTDTQYF. The CDR3 coding sequence is TGCGCCAGCAGCTTGACTCAATACACAGATACGCAGTATTTT.

This chain connects TRBV9 to TRBJ2-4, with a tentative D call TRBD1 (5 bases). Germline V gene sequence: CDR1 SGDLS, CDR2 YYNGEE. This CDR3 spans 14 amino acids. Trimming removed 0 bases at V and 5 bases at J, with 9 bases between. The CDR3 reads CASSVGMGQNIQYF. The CDR3 bases are TGTGCCAGCAGCGTAGGGATGGGGCAAAACATTCAGTACTTC.

This clone was counted between two and nine times. This chain connects TRBV19 to TRBJ1-1; D is ambiguous. Germline V lookup: CDR1 LNHDA, CDR2 SQIVND (reference sequence). V dropped 6 bases and J dropped 4 bases, with 9 bases sitting between them. The CDR3 has 12 residues. Written as DNA, the CDR3 is TGTGCCAGTAGGGGATGGGTCACTGAAGCTTTCTTT. Translating it yields CASRGWVTEAFF.

The chain has TRBV12-3 or TRBV12-4 and TRBJ2-7; D unclear. The CDR3 length is 12 residues. Trimming took 2 bases from V and 3 from J, leaving 5 bases between them. CDR3 amino acids: CASSLTSYEQYF. The CDR3 DNA sequence: TGTGCCAGCAGTTTAACCAGCTACGAGCAGTACTTC.

The rearrangement links TRBV3-1 (or the pseudogene TRBV3-2) to TRBJ1-3; TRBD1 might be the D (6 bases). The CDR3 sequence is 16 residues long. Germline V lookup: CDR1 LGHDT, CDR2 YNNKEL (reference sequence). V lost 0 bases, J lost 11 bases, and 20 bases lay in between. The CDR3 bases are TGTGCCAGCAGCCAAGATGGGGGCGGTTGGGCTGGCGCCATATATTTT. Translated, it gives CASSQDGGGWAGAIYF.

This chain uses TRBV12-3 or TRBV12-4 with TRBJ1-1, with no clear D. The CDR3 covers 13 residues. Between the trimmed V and J ends, which lost 3 bases and 7 bases, there was a span of 12 bases. The CDR3 spells CASSFTVGVEAFF. The CDR3 nucleotides read TGTGCCAGCAGTTTCACAGTGGGTGTTGAAGCTTTCTTT.

V is TRBV11-2 and J is TRBJ1-1, with no clear D. Per germline, CDR1 SGHAT and CDR2 FQNNGV. The V end lost 4 bases, the J end lost 3 bases, and 12 bases lay between the germline ends. This CDR3 spans 14 amino acids. The CDR3 is CASSSVMSYTEAFF. The CDR3 coding sequence is TGTGCCAGCAGCTCGGTCATGTCATACACTGAAGCTTTCTTT.

The chain has TRBV12-3 or TRBV12-4 and TRBJ1-5, with no clear D. V was shortened by 8 bases and J by 5 bases, with 13 bases between the two germline ends. This CDR3 is 13 amino acids long. The CDR3 is CASGWIWDQPQHF. CDR3 bases: TGTGCCAGCGGGTGGATTTGGGATCAGCCCCAGCATTTT.

The chain has TRBV11-2 and TRBJ2-7, with D perhaps matching TRBD1 (5 bases). The CDR3 sequence is 18 residues long. Germline CDR1 is SGHAT and CDR2 is FQNNGV. The V gene lost 5 bases and the J gene lost 1 base, with 24 bases spanning the gap. CDR3 amino acids: CASSPWARTGDISYEQYF. The CDR3 bases are TGTGCCAGCAGCCCTTGGGCTAGAACAGGCGATATTTCCTACGAGCAGTACTTC.

In nucleotides, the CDR3 is TGTGCCAGCAGCCCTACGGGGAGTGGGACCGGGGAGCTGTTTTTT. Encoded protein: CASSPTGSGTGELFF. J is TRBJ2-2 and V is TRBV9; tentatively, D is TRBD2 (5 bases). Germline V gene sequence: CDR1 SGDLS, CDR2 YYNGEE. The CDR3 is 15 residues long. V lost 4 bases and J 5 bases, leaving 15 bases between the germline ends.

This clone was observed a single time. V is TRBV6-5 and J is TRBJ1-2, with a weak D call TRBD1 (5 bases). Germline V gives CDR1 MNHEY, CDR2 SVGAGI. Trimming removed 6 bases from V and 5 bases from J, with 10 bases in between. The CDR3 covers 12 residues. In nucleotides, the CDR3 is TGTGCCAGCAGCCCCCGGGGGTATGGCTACACCTTC. This encodes CASSPRGYGYTF.

V usage is TRBV19 and J usage is TRBJ1-2; D may be TRBD1 (5 bases). This CDR3 is built from 13 residues. Germline-derived CDR1 and CDR2 are LNHDA and SQIVND (reference sequence). Trimming shortened V by 6 bases and J by 6 bases, and 14 bases separated the two germline ends. CDR3: CASRLGVGNGYTF. CDR3 coding DNA: TGTGCCAGTAGGCTGGGGGTCGGGAATGGCTACACCTTC. Complete variable domain (other parts from reference TRBV19 and TRBJ1-2): DGGITQSPKYLFRKEGQNVTLSCEQNLNHDAMYWYRQDPGQGLRLIYYSQIVNDFQKGDIAEGYSVSREKKESFPLTVTSAQKNPTAFYLCASRLGVGNGYTFGSGTRLTVV.

The chain uses TRBV10-2 and TRBJ1-5; weak D call: TRBD1 (6 bases). V lost 8 bases to trimming and J lost 3 bases, with 11 bases between them. The CDR3 is 13 residues long. Germline CDR1 WSHSY, CDR2 SAAADI. The CDR3 nucleotides are TGCGCCAGCTTGGACAGACTCAATCAGCCCCAGCATTTT. Protein: CASLDRLNQPQHF.

The CDR3 DNA follows: TGTGCCAGCTCACCACTCTCAGAGACCCAGTACTTC. This gives the protein CASSPLSETQYF. The rearrangement joins TRBV18 to TRBJ2-5; D remains unclear. The V end was cut by 1 base, the J end by 4 bases, with 4 bases between. Germline V gene sequence: CDR1 KGHSH, CDR2 LQKENI. The CDR3 has 12 amino acids.

The genes are TRBV18 and TRBJ1-3; no definite D call. The CDR3 length is 18 residues. Germline-derived CDR1 and CDR2 are KGHSH and LQKENI. Deletions cut 4 bases from V and 1 base from J, with 20 bases between. The CDR3 reads CASSRSQTNAASGNTIYF. CDR3 in DNA: TGTGCCAGCTCACGGTCGCAGACAAACGCGGCGTCTGGAAACACCATATATTTT. Based on the CDR3 plus reference TRBV18 and TRBJ1-3, the full variable domain is NAGVMQNPRHLVRRRGQEARLRCSPMKGHSHVYWYRQLPEEGLKFMVYLQKENIIDESGMPKERFSAEFPKEGPSILRIQQVVRGDSAAYFCASSRSQTNAASGNTIYFGEGSWLTVV.

This clone has just one count. This chain connects TRBV5-4 to TRBJ2-5; 8 bases are a match to TRBD2. CDR3 length: 14 residues. With V trimmed by 5 bases and J by 4 bases, 7 bases remained unmatched. The germline V gene has CDR1 SGHNT and CDR2 YYREEE (reference sequence). The CDR3 DNA is TGTGCCAGCAGTCAAGCGGGAGTTCGAGAGACCCAGTACTTC. It yields the protein CASSQAGVRETQYF.

This sequence joins TRBV4-2 and TRBJ2-3, with unresolved D. The CDR3 contains 13 residues. V lost 3 bases and J lost 2, with 6 bases in between. Germline CDR1 is LGHNA and CDR2 is YNFKEQ. The CDR3 loop reads CASSHQATDTQYF. CDR3 nucleotides: TGTGCCAGCAGCCATCAGGCCACAGATACGCAGTATTTT.

V usage is TRBV19 and J usage is TRBJ2-5; D is unclear. There are 11 residues in the CDR3. The germline CDR1 and CDR2 sequences are LNHDA and SQIVND (reference sequence). V lost 5 bases, J lost 5 bases, and 6 bases lay in between. DNA of the CDR3: TGTGCCAGTAGTCAGTTGGAGACCCAGTACTTC. This sequence encodes CASSQLETQYF.

V gene TRBV2 combines with J gene TRBJ1-4; maybe TRBD1 (6 bases). The V end was cut by 10 bases, the J end by 6 bases, with 18 bases between. The CDR3 loop spans 14 amino acids. The V gene's germline CDR1 is SNHLY and CDR2 FYNNEI. CDR3 DNA sequence: TGTGCCACCCCCTCGCGGGGGGGCGATGAAAAACTGTTTTTT. This gives the protein CATPSRGGDEKLFF.

The chain couples TRBV3-1 (or the pseudogene TRBV3-2) to TRBJ1-2; 7 bases line up with TRBD1. Looked up from germline, CDR1 is LGHDT and CDR2 is YNNKEL (reference sequence). The V and J ends lost 4 bases and 4 bases, in that order; junction bases with no gene match: 9. The CDR3 sequence is 15 residues long. This CDR3 is CASSPYGGGLYGYTF. In nucleotides, the CDR3 is TGTGCCAGCAGCCCATACGGAGGGGGCCTCTATGGCTACACCTTC.

This chain uses TRBV7-2 with TRBJ1-3; D uncertain. This CDR3 has 15 residues. CDR1 is SGHTA, CDR2 FQGNSA, per germline. Trimming stripped 0 bases from V and 4 bases from J, with 10 bases between. The CDR3 protein is CASSLAGNSGNTIYF. Here the CDR3 DNA reads TGTGCCAGCAGCTTAGCTGGGAATTCCGGAAACACCATATATTTT.

V usage is TRBV7-8 and J usage is TRBJ2-7; 12 bases fit TRBD2. Germline CDR1 SGHVS, CDR2 FQNEAQ. The CDR3 has 19 residues. The V gene end was trimmed by 5 bases and the J gene end by 4 bases; junction bases not matched to a gene: 18. The CDR3, as DNA: TGTGCCAGCAGCCCCGTCCCTGCTTCGGCTAGCGGGAGGGGGTACGAGCAGTACTTC. Translation: CASSPVPASASGRGYEQYF.

This clone was counted a single time. The rearrangement links TRBV7-9 to TRBJ2-2, with TRBD2 as a possible D gene (6 bases). Trimming stripped 2 bases from V and 1 base from J, with 8 bases between. Germline CDR1 is SEHNR and CDR2 is FQNEAQ (reference sequence). There are 15 residues in the CDR3. The CDR3 here is CASSLIGGNTGELFF. CDR3 bases: TGTGCCAGCAGCTTAATCGGGGGGAACACCGGGGAGCTGTTTTTT.